Reported below is one T cell receptor beta chain. V dropped 4 bases and J dropped 6 bases, with 9 bases sitting between them. CDR1 SNHLY and CDR2 FYNNEI come from the germline V gene. This CDR3 contains 12 residues. Clones were sequenced by immunoSEQ multiplex PCR, and TCRdb holds only the in-frame ones, with some missing. In the table there are 70,000 to 90,000 clones, roughly four fifths of which are singletons. This entry is derived from a study of radiotherapy plus CTLA-4 blockade in lung cancer. The clonotype comes from a human donor with non-small cell lung cancer who had stable disease on radiotherapy plus ipilimumab. The sample here was peripheral blood, taken from a patient treated with radiotherapy plus ipilimumab. The gene calls are TRBV2 and TRBJ1-2, with a weak D call TRBD1 (5 bases). DNA for the CDR3: TGTGCCAGCAGTGTTTTACAGGATGGCTACACCTTC. The encoded protein is CASSVLQDGYTF.